This TCR beta chain was documented in a study of T cells in Graves' hyperthyroidism and ophthalmopathy. V dropped 2 bases and J dropped 1 base, with 5 bases sitting between them. Germline CDR1 SGHTA, CDR2 FQGTGA. This CDR3 contains 13 residues. Uncontrolled infection, other autoimmune disease, pregnancy or lactation barred patients from enrollment. Amplification yielded TCR beta CDR3 regions, with RNA transcripts as the source. In the first-round RT-PCR of the TCR CDR3, the HTBI primer set was used. One entry per CDR3 protein results from TCRdb running MiXCR on the multiplex PCR reads. Among under 800,000 distinct CDR3 sequences listed, less than 15% were seen once.

This TCR was sampled from a woman aged 18-29 years with Graves' hyperthyroidism. Material for sequencing was blood. The chain combines TRBV7-3 with TRBJ1-1; the D is unclear. CDR3 nucleotides: TGTGCCAGCAGCTTATGGTCGAACACTGAAGCTTTCTTT. This gives the protein CASSLWSNTEAFF.